Detailed here is one TCR beta chain. The data originate from a study of blood T cell repertoires in COVID-19. Sequencing was performed with immunoSEQ multiplex PCR; in TCRdb, only in-frame clones are kept and a portion is missing. The profile shows 300,000 to 350,000 clones, approximately 90% of them singletons. The CDR3 spans 17 residues. With V trimmed by 4 bases and J by 6 bases, 15 bases remained unmatched. Germline CDR1 LGHDT, CDR2 YNNKEL (reference sequence). Sequences were obtained from PBMCs or T cells enriched from blood (not recorded which). The V and J genes are TRBV3-1 (or the pseudogene TRBV3-2) and TRBJ2-7, with 10 bases aligning to TRBD2. The sequence came from a woman aged 18-29 years who had recovered from COVID-19. CDR3 sequence (DNA): TGTGCCAGCAGCCGAGAGAAAGAACTAGCGGGGCCCAGCGAGCAGTACTTC. This gives the protein CASSREKELAGPSEQYF.